The 9 T cell receptor beta chains in this list originate from one sample, sequenced in a study of T-cell memory formation after mild COVID-19. Via MiXCR, TCRdb re-called the 5' RACE reads, giving one row per CDR3 protein. The repertoire holds about 410,000 distinct CDR3 sequences, with around 22% as singletons. Sequenced input: PBMCs or a T cell subset sorted from them (not recorded which). The receptors were gathered from an adult woman who had mild COVID-19 (a few samples of this study predate the infection). Cell type and time point are not known.

CDR3 nucleotides: TGTGCCAGCAGCTACGGGACTAGCGGGAGCTCCTACAATGAGCAGTTCTTC. Translation: CASSYGTSGSSYNEQFF. V gene TRBV11-3 combines with J gene TRBJ2-1; 14 bases map to TRBD2. Germline CDR1 and CDR2: SGHNT and YENEEA. The CDR3 is made up of 17 amino acids. The V segment lost 4 bases and the J segment 0 bases; nucleotides outside the gene matches: 2.

This clonotype occurred a few times. The V and J genes are TRBV6-5 and TRBJ2-7; perhaps TRBD1 as D (5 bases). Trimming left V 7 bases short and J 0 bases short, with 13 bases between. The germline gives CDR1 MNHEY, CDR2 SVGAGI. There are 14 residues in the CDR3. CDR3 sequence reads: CASMAGQSSYEQYF. CDR3 DNA: TGTGCCAGCATGGCAGGGCAAAGCTCCTACGAGCAGTACTTC.

This chain links TRBV6-5 with TRBJ2-5, with TRBD1 matching over 10 bases. CDR3 size: 16 residues. The germline V gene encodes CDR1 MNHEY and CDR2 SVGAGI. V lost 5 bases and J lost 5; bases outside the gene matches: 11. The CDR3 nucleotides read TGTGCCAGCAGTGCCTACGTCTTGGGACAGGGGGAGACCCAGTACTTC. This codes for CASSAYVLGQGETQYF.

The genes are TRBV30 and TRBJ1-2, with D hard to call. Per germline, CDR1 GTSNPN and CDR2 SVGIG (reference sequence). CDR3 length: 12 amino acids. V gave up 0 bases and J gave up 8 bases, with 10 bases separating them. CDR3 amino acids: CAWSVRAGGYTF. CDR3 coding DNA: TGTGCCTGGAGTGTACGGGCGGGGGGCTACACCTTC. Variable domain in full (rest from reference TRBV30 and TRBJ1-2): SQTIHQWPATLVQPVGSPLSLECTVEGTSNPNLYWYRQAAGRGLQLLFYSVGIGQISSEVPQNLSASRPQDRQFILSSKKLLLSDSGFYLCAWSVRAGGYTFGSGTRLTVV.

The chain uses TRBV25-1 and TRBJ1-1, with 8 bases matching TRBD1. The length of the CDR3 is 14 residues. Unmatched junction bases numbered 8, after V lost 6 bases and J lost 5 bases. Per germline, CDR1 MGHDK and CDR2 SYGVNS. Written as DNA, the CDR3 is TGTGCCAGCAGAGGACAGGGAGGTCCGACTGAAGCTTTCTTT. Its protein product is CASRGQGGPTEAFF. Variable domain in full (rest from reference TRBV25-1 and TRBJ1-1): EADIYQTPRYLVIGTGKKITLECSQTMGHDKMYWYQQDPGMELHLIHYSYGVNSTEKGDLSSESTVSRIRTEHFPLTLESARPSHTSQYLCASRGQGGPTEAFFGQGTRLTVV.

This chain uses TRBV7-2 with TRBJ2-1; 14 bases line up with TRBD2. V lost 5 bases to trimming and J lost 10 bases; unmatched junction nucleotides: 10. Germline CDR1 reads SGHTA; CDR2 reads FQGNSA. This CDR3 has 16 amino acids. CDR3 DNA: TGTGCCAGCAGCCCCAGGGGGACTAGCGGGAGCGGGGAGCAGTTCTTC. As protein: CASSPRGTSGSGEQFF.

In the case of this clonotype: The junction and the germline gene differ at one end; a read error may be behind it. This chain uses TRBV20-1 with TRBJ2-5; D is unclear. The CDR3 loop spans 11 amino acids. The germline V gene has CDR1 DFQATT and CDR2 SNEGSKA (reference sequence). The CDR3 sequence is CSASRHQEWLF. CDR3 nucleotide sequence: TGCAGTGCTAGTCGGCATCAAGAATGGTTGTTC.

The gene calls are TRBV20-1 and TRBJ2-7, with TRBD2 matching 10 bases. Losses at the gene ends were 3 bases for V and 2 bases for J; bases not matched to a gene: 4. Germline V gene data show CDR1 as DFQATT and CDR2 as SNEGSKA (reference sequence). The CDR3 loop spans 14 amino acids. The CDR3 sequence: CSASSGLAAYEQYF. The CDR3 DNA reads TGCAGTGCTAGTAGCGGACTAGCGGCCTACGAGCAGTACTTC.

The chain is built from TRBV7-3 and TRBJ2-3, with TRBD2 matching 10 bases. Trimming cost V 0 bases and J 5 bases; bases outside gene matches: 2. This CDR3 spans 15 amino acids. Germline assignment: CDR1 SGHTA and CDR2 FQGTGA. The CDR3 reads CASSLTGTSVDTQYF. The CDR3, as DNA: TGTGCCAGCAGCTTAACCGGGACTAGCGTAGATACGCAGTATTTT.